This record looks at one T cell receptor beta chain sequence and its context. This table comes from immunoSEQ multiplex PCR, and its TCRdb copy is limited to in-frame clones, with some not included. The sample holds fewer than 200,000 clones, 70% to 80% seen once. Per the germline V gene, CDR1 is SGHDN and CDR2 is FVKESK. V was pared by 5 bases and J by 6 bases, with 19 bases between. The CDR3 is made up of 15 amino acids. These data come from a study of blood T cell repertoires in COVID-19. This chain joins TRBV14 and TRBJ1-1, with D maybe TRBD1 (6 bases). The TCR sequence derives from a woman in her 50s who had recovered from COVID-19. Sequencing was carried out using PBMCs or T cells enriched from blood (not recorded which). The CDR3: CASSSLYRGAPEAFF. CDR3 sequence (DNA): TGTGCCAGCAGCTCTTTGTACCGGGGGGCCCCTGAAGCTTTCTTT.